This entry describes one T cell receptor beta chain. The data are from a study of T cell responses to AZD1222 COVID-19 vaccine. The V segment lost 4 bases and the J segment 6 bases; nucleotides outside the gene matches: 4. Germline CDR1 KGHDR, CDR2 SFDVKD. The CDR3 has 14 amino acids. Assay used: immunoSEQ multiplex PCR; TCRdb lists only in-frame clones, some missing. The sample lists over 95,000 clones, approximately 89% occurring once. The receptor was isolated from an adult in good health. The rearrangement uses TRBV24-1 and TRBJ2-7; 11 positions agree with TRBD1. The material was peripheral blood, obtained on day 0 of AZD1222 vaccination. The DNA of the CDR3 is TGTGCCACCAGTGAACCCGGGACAGGGGGCGAGCAGTACTTC. It translates to CATSEPGTGGEQYF.